The clone carrying this T cell receptor (beta chain) was seen ten or more times. This CDR3 comprises 14 residues. Trimming at V came to 5 bases and at J to 4 bases, leaving 5 bases not matched to a gene. The germline gives CDR1 SGHTA, CDR2 FQGNSA. The data are from a study of T cells in Graves' hyperthyroidism and ophthalmopathy. Amplification targeted TCR beta CDR3 regions from RNA transcripts. With the HTBI primer set, the TCR CDR3 went through a first round of RT-PCR. TCRdb processed the multiplex PCR reads anew with MiXCR; each CDR3 protein has one entry. The data hold around 560,000 distinct CDR3 sequences, with 15% to 20% observed a single time. Stability of Graves' hyperthyroidism was defined as absent ophthalmopathy progression within 18 months. Based on clinical symptoms, serum thyroxine and TRAb, thyroid ultrasound and orbital computed tomography, diagnoses were reached. From more than 9.5 ml of fresh peripheral blood, PBMCs were isolated.

J is TRBJ2-1 and V is TRBV7-2; 7 bases align to TRBD2. The sample comprised blood. The receptor was derived from a woman younger than 35 with Graves' hyperthyroidism. The CDR3 DNA is TGTGCCAGCAGCCGGACTAGAGGGTACAATGAGCAGTTCTTC. Amino acid sequence: CASSRTRGYNEQFF.